This T cell receptor beta chain was found in a study of monozygotic twins with inflammatory bowel disease. Study-wide results and caveats: IBD patients displayed reduced TCRbeta diversity (inverse Simpson) when set against healthy co-twins.

This CDR3 spans 16 amino acids. Researchers used roughly 3,700 ng of total RNA for each TCR library. UMIs bearing a 6-nucleotide sample barcode were added through template switching. TCRdb re-called the 5' RACE reads and catalogs CDR3 proteins one per entry, DNA excluded. Here the sample table reports some 450,000 distinct CDR3 sequences. Notes on this clonotype: Its antigen is still unknown.

This sequence joins TRBV12-3 or TRBV12-4 and TRBJ1-5; TCRdb designates TRBD1, a call that cannot be tested without DNA. This clonotype originated in a human donor with ulcerative colitis or Crohn's disease, or a healthy co-twin of an affected twin (not recorded which). Material for sequencing was blood. CDR3 amino acids: CASSSGTGYSNQPQHF.